This is a list of T cell receptor beta chains from one sample in a study of blood T cell repertoires in COVID-19. Data came from immunoSEQ multiplex PCR; TCRdb stores just in-frame clones and leaves some out. Among approximately 230,000 clones listed, 85% to 95% were seen once. Sequencing used PBMCs or T cells enriched from blood (not recorded which). The receptors stem from a young woman who had recovered from COVID-19. Each CDR3 is given with its conserved first and last residue. D genes are given only for firm matches. Part of the rows lack a size; the others show once, few, many or a class for expanded clones.

j_gene: TRBJ1-1
d_gene: NA
v_gene: TRBV5-1
abundance: NA
CDR3aa: CASRWGGGENTEAFF
CDR3nt: TGCGCCAGCCGATGGGGAGGAGGTGAGAACACTGAAGCTTTCTTT

j_gene: TRBJ2-7
d_gene: TRBD2
v_gene: TRBV12-5
abundance: NA
CDR3aa: CASGLGTSGGYSEQYF
CDR3nt: TGTGCTAGTGGTTTAGGGACTAGCGGGGGGTACTCCGAGCAGTACTTC

j_gene: TRBJ1-2
d_gene: TRBD1
v_gene: TRBV3-1/TRBV3-2
abundance: NA
CDR3aa: CASSLDRGGGGYTF
CDR3nt: TGTGCCAGCAGCCTCGACAGGGGAGGAGGTGGCTACACCTTC

j_gene: TRBJ2-7
d_gene: TRBD2
v_gene: TRBV3-1/TRBV3-2
abundance: once
CDR3aa: CASSQGTSREQYF
CDR3nt: TGTGCCAGCAGCCAAGGGACTAGTCGCGAGCAGTACTTC

j_gene: TRBJ1-2
d_gene: NA
v_gene: TRBV29-1
abundance: few
CDR3aa: CSVEVAALVTF
CDR3nt: TGCAGCGTTGAGGTGGCGGCCCTTGTTACCTTC

j_gene: TRBJ1-1
d_gene: TRBD1
v_gene: TRBV2
abundance: NA
CDR3aa: CASSKPRQGVERTEAFF
CDR3nt: TGTGCCAGCAGTAAGCCCAGACAGGGGGTAGAGAGGACTGAAGCTTTCTTT

j_gene: TRBJ1-2
d_gene: TRBD1
v_gene: TRBV19
abundance: NA
CDR3aa: CASRSTGGVYGYTF
CDR3nt: TGTGCCAGTAGATCGACAGGGGGCGTTTATGGCTACACCTTC

j_gene: TRBJ1-2
d_gene: NA
v_gene: TRBV19
abundance: once
CDR3aa: CASKNHRLPNYGYTF
CDR3nt: TGTGCCAGTAAGAATCACAGGCTTCCTAACTATGGCTACACCTTC

j_gene: TRBJ2-5
d_gene: NA
v_gene: TRBV24-1
abundance: once
CDR3aa: CATSEGGRETQYF
CDR3nt: TGTGCCACCAGTGAGGGGGGACGGGAGACCCAGTACTTC

j_gene: TRBJ2-6
d_gene: NA
v_gene: TRBV10-2
abundance: NA
CDR3aa: CASRRGPAALTGANVLTF
CDR3nt: TGCGCCAGCAGGCGGGGTCCTGCTGCACTAACTGGGGCCAACGTCCTGACTTTC

j_gene: TRBJ2-3
d_gene: NA
v_gene: TRBV9
abundance: once
CDR3aa: CASSVGGDTQYF
CDR3nt: TGTGCCAGCAGCGTAGGAGGAGATACGCAGTATTTT

j_gene: TRBJ1-2
d_gene: NA
v_gene: TRBV5-4
abundance: once
CDR3aa: CASSFGAPGGNYGYTF
CDR3nt: TGTGCCAGCAGCTTCGGAGCGCCGGGTGGTAACTATGGCTACACCTTC

j_gene: TRBJ2-1
d_gene: TRBD1
v_gene: TRBV4-1
abundance: NA
CDR3aa: CASSQIVPGGYNEQFF
CDR3nt: TGCGCCAGCAGCCAAATCGTACCAGGGGGATACAATGAGCAGTTCTTC

j_gene: TRBJ1-2
d_gene: TRBD1
v_gene: TRBV5-4
abundance: NA
CDR3aa: CASSLGGTGSNYGYTF
CDR3nt: TGTGCCAGCAGCTTGGGGGGGACAGGGTCTAACTATGGCTACACCTTC

j_gene: TRBJ2-7
d_gene: TRBD2
v_gene: TRBV7-2
abundance: NA
CDR3aa: CASSLLAALPTSSYEQYF
CDR3nt: TGTGCCAGCAGCCTCCTAGCGGCACTACCTACGAGCTCCTACGAGCAGTACTTC

j_gene: TRBJ1-2
d_gene: NA
v_gene: TRBV6-5
abundance: NA
CDR3aa: CASRAGGTTGYTF
CDR3nt: TGTGCCAGCCGGGCGGGGGGGACAACTGGCTACACCTTC

j_gene: TRBJ1-4
d_gene: NA
v_gene: TRBV3-1/TRBV3-2
abundance: NA
CDR3aa: CASSPRQYATNEKLFF
CDR3nt: TGTGCCAGCAGCCCCAGACAGTATGCAACTAATGAAAAACTGTTTTTT

j_gene: TRBJ1-2
d_gene: TRBD1
v_gene: TRBV28
abundance: NA
CDR3aa: CASRGQGDYGYTF
CDR3nt: TGTGCCAGCAGAGGACAGGGGGACTATGGCTACACCTTC

j_gene: TRBJ2-3
d_gene: NA
v_gene: TRBV2
abundance: NA
CDR3aa: CASTSGPDTQYF
CDR3nt: TGTGCCAGCACGTCGGGTCCAGATACGCAGTATTTT

j_gene: TRBJ1-2
d_gene: NA
v_gene: TRBV10-3
abundance: NA
CDR3aa: CAAGGGGTLTEYGYTF
CDR3nt: TGTGCCGCCGGGGGAGGGGGGACACTGACGGAGTATGGCTACACCTTC

j_gene: TRBJ2-7
d_gene: NA
v_gene: TRBV15
abundance: NA
CDR3aa: CATSRDQWRGGSYEQYF
CDR3nt: TGTGCCACCAGCAGAGATCAATGGCGGGGAGGTTCCTACGAGCAGTACTTC

j_gene: TRBJ1-1
d_gene: NA
v_gene: TRBV10-3
abundance: NA
CDR3aa: CAIGSESLEAFF
CDR3nt: TGTGCCATCGGATCGGAGAGCCTTGAAGCTTTCTTT

j_gene: TRBJ1-2
d_gene: NA
v_gene: TRBV27
abundance: NA
CDR3aa: CASGLRRTNYGYTF
CDR3nt: TGTGCCAGCGGACTCAGAAGAACTAACTATGGCTACACCTTC

j_gene: TRBJ1-5
d_gene: TRBD1
v_gene: TRBV5-5
abundance: NA
CDR3aa: CASSWGTGGSNQPQHF
CDR3nt: TGTGCCAGCAGCTGGGGGACAGGGGGAAGCAATCAGCCCCAGCATTTT

j_gene: TRBJ1-5
d_gene: NA
v_gene: TRBV5-1
abundance: NA
CDR3aa: CASSRGPRNSNQPQHF
CDR3nt: TGCGCCAGCAGCCGAGGGCCAAGAAACAGCAATCAGCCCCAGCATTTT

j_gene: TRBJ1-2
d_gene: TRBD1
v_gene: TRBV29-1
abundance: NA
CDR3aa: CSVENRGVSYGYTF
CDR3nt: TGCAGCGTTGAAAACAGGGGGGTTTCCTATGGCTACACCTTC

j_gene: TRBJ1-2
d_gene: TRBD1
v_gene: TRBV18
abundance: NA
CDR3aa: CASSPSTGTEGYGYTF
CDR3nt: TGTGCCAGCTCACCATCGACCGGGACAGAGGGGTATGGCTACACCTTC

j_gene: TRBJ2-6
d_gene: NA
v_gene: TRBV7-9
abundance: NA
CDR3aa: CATHLSGANVLTF
CDR3nt: TGTGCCACACACCTCTCTGGGGCCAACGTCCTGACTTTC

j_gene: TRBJ2-3
d_gene: TRBD2
v_gene: TRBV9
abundance: NA
CDR3aa: CASSPPLAGEDTQYF
CDR3nt: TGTGCCAGCAGCCCTCCACTAGCGGGGGAAGATACGCAGTATTTT

j_gene: TRBJ2-7
d_gene: NA
v_gene: TRBV28
abundance: NA
CDR3aa: CASQDSEHYEQYF
CDR3nt: TGTGCCAGCCAGGACAGTGAACACTACGAGCAGTACTTC

j_gene: TRBJ1-3
d_gene: TRBD1
v_gene: TRBV27
abundance: NA
CDR3aa: CASSSRGRSGNTIYF
CDR3nt: TGTGCCAGCAGTTCCAGGGGGCGATCTGGAAACACCATATATTTT

j_gene: TRBJ1-6
d_gene: TRBD1
v_gene: TRBV7-8
abundance: NA
CDR3aa: CASSPLRGQGNSPLHF
CDR3nt: TGTGCCAGCAGCCCTCTACGGGGACAGGGCAATTCACCCCTCCACTTT

j_gene: TRBJ2-4
d_gene: TRBD1
v_gene: TRBV5-6
abundance: NA
CDR3aa: CASSRQGALNIQYF
CDR3nt: TGTGCCAGCAGTAGACAGGGGGCGCTTAACATTCAGTACTTC

j_gene: TRBJ1-2
d_gene: NA
v_gene: TRBV21-1
abundance: NA
CDR3aa: CASSMDREGDYGYTF
CDR3nt: TGTGCCAGCAGCATGGACAGGGAAGGCGACTATGGCTACACCTTC

j_gene: TRBJ1-5
d_gene: NA
v_gene: TRBV27
abundance: NA
CDR3aa: CASRIQFHQPQHF
CDR3nt: TGTGCCAGCAGAATACAATTTCATCAGCCCCAGCATTTT

j_gene: TRBJ2-7
d_gene: NA
v_gene: TRBV28
abundance: NA
CDR3aa: CASSPPDTPYEQYF
CDR3nt: TGTGCCAGCAGTCCACCCGACACCCCATACGAGCAGTACTTC

j_gene: TRBJ1-4
d_gene: NA
v_gene: TRBV7-3
abundance: NA
CDR3aa: CASSLRDGEKLFF
CDR3nt: TGTGCCAGCAGCTTGAGGGATGGTGAAAAACTGTTTTTT

j_gene: TRBJ2-7
d_gene: TRBD2
v_gene: TRBV6-2/TRBV6-3
abundance: NA
CDR3aa: CASSSKTSGSLYEQYF
CDR3nt: TGTGCCAGCAGTTCCAAGACTAGCGGGAGCTTGTACGAGCAGTACTTC

j_gene: TRBJ1-2
d_gene: NA
v_gene: TRBV4-3
abundance: NA
CDR3aa: CASSQGQVLFNYGYTF
CDR3nt: TGCGCCAGCAGCCAAGGACAGGTCCTTTTTAACTATGGCTACACCTTC

j_gene: TRBJ1-4
d_gene: NA
v_gene: TRBV29-1
abundance: NA
CDR3aa: CSVGYRDEKLFF
CDR3nt: TGCAGCGTTGGCTACAGGGATGAAAAACTGTTTTTT

j_gene: TRBJ2-5
d_gene: TRBD1
v_gene: TRBV18
abundance: NA
CDR3aa: CASSPGQGRQETQYF
CDR3nt: TGTGCCAGCTCACCCGGACAGGGGAGACAAGAGACCCAGTACTTC

j_gene: TRBJ1-2
d_gene: NA
v_gene: TRBV7-6
abundance: few
CDR3aa: CASSPRIDLSYGYTF
CDR3nt: TGTGCCAGCAGCCCTAGAATCGACCTATCCTATGGCTACACCTTC

j_gene: TRBJ2-7
d_gene: TRBD1
v_gene: TRBV29-1
abundance: NA
CDR3aa: CSVVTGDGSEQYF
CDR3nt: TGCAGCGTCGTCACAGGGGACGGGTCCGAGCAGTACTTC

j_gene: TRBJ1-5
d_gene: TRBD1
v_gene: TRBV5-6
abundance: once
CDR3aa: CASSPSGTGGGYQPQHF
CDR3nt: TGTGCCAGCAGCCCCTCCGGGACAGGGGGCGGTTATCAGCCCCAGCATTTT

j_gene: TRBJ1-5
d_gene: NA
v_gene: TRBV19
abundance: NA
CDR3aa: CASHTVGGRSNQPQHF
CDR3nt: TGTGCCAGCCATACGGTCGGGGGGCGAAGCAATCAGCCCCAGCATTTT

j_gene: TRBJ2-3
d_gene: TRBD1
v_gene: TRBV6-5
abundance: NA
CDR3aa: CASGTGGPVTDTQYF
CDR3nt: TGTGCCAGCGGCACAGGGGGCCCGGTTACAGATACGCAGTATTTT

j_gene: TRBJ1-1
d_gene: NA
v_gene: TRBV18
abundance: NA
CDR3aa: CASSPTVNTEAFF
CDR3nt: TGTGCCAGCTCACCCACAGTGAACACTGAAGCTTTCTTT

j_gene: TRBJ1-6
d_gene: NA
v_gene: TRBV6-4
abundance: NA
CDR3aa: CASGLHKGVYNSPLHF
CDR3nt: TGTGCCAGCGGGTTACACAAAGGGGTCTATAATTCACCCCTCCACTTT

j_gene: TRBJ2-3
d_gene: NA
v_gene: TRBV7-3
abundance: once
CDR3aa: CASSLISGDTQYF
CDR3nt: TGTGCCAGCAGCTTAATTTCCGGGGATACGCAGTATTTT

j_gene: TRBJ1-5
d_gene: NA
v_gene: TRBV15
abundance: NA
CDR3aa: CATSRRQNSNQPQHF
CDR3nt: TGTGCCACCAGCAGACGACAGAATAGCAATCAGCCCCAGCATTTT